The T cell receptor (beta chain) described here comes from a study of T cells in Graves' hyperthyroidism and ophthalmopathy. Germline V CDR1 and CDR2: LNHDA, SQIVND (reference sequence). V was pared by 4 bases and J by 6 bases, with 6 bases of the junction left unmatched. CDR3 length equals 14 residues. Overall study results and limits: Blood samples included most of the expanded thyroid clonotypes exceeding 0.001.

Amplification yielded TCR beta CDR3 regions, with RNA transcripts as the source. HTBI primers were the set used in a first-round RT-PCR of the TCR CDR3. TCRdb fed the multiplex PCR reads into MiXCR, producing one record per CDR3 protein. The data contain roughly 200,000 distinct CDR3 sequences, around 16% of them singletons. This clonotype came up many times. No antigen is known for it. The sample comprised blood. This clonotype was obtained from a middle-aged man with Graves' hyperthyroidism. The V and J genes are TRBV19 and TRBJ2-7; 10 bases align to TRBD1. For the CDR3, the DNA is TGTGCCAGTAGTAGCCGGGACAGGGGTTTCGAGCAGTACTTC. Protein: CASSSRDRGFEQYF. The whole variable domain, filled in from reference TRBV19 and TRBJ2-7, reads DGGITQSPKYLFRKEGQNVTLSCEQNLNHDAMYWYRQDPGQGLRLIYYSQIVNDFQKGDIAEGYSVSREKKESFPLTVTSAQKNPTAFYLCASSSRDRGFEQYFGPGTRLTVT.